The entry below gives a single T cell receptor (beta chain) sequence along with its context. The data derive from a study of T cells in Graves' hyperthyroidism and ophthalmopathy. Researchers amplified the TCR beta CDR3 regions from RNA transcripts. Using the HTBI primer set, a first-round RT-PCR was run on the TCR CDR3. TCRdb fed the multiplex PCR reads into MiXCR, producing one record per CDR3 protein. In the table there are under 300,000 distinct CDR3 sequences, 12% to 15% of which are singletons. Fresh peripheral blood, about 9.3 ml, yielded the PBMCs. The germline V and J ends were trimmed by 6 bases and 3 bases, with 14 bases remaining between them. The CDR3 consists of 14 residues. Germline CDR1 is LNHDA and CDR2 is SQIVND (reference sequence).

The source of this sequence is a woman between 40 and 55 years old with Graves' hyperthyroidism. Source material: blood. The genes are TRBV19 and TRBJ1-2, with TRBD1 as a possible D gene (5 bases). In DNA form, the CDR3 reads TGTGCCAGTAGACAGAGGGGCGCCTACTATGGCTACACCTTC. It encodes CASRQRGAYYGYTF.